This TCR beta chain came from a study of cytomegalovirus exposure and HLA in healthy donors. General observations from the study: The classifier, whose performance was assessed in both the original and validation cohorts, reportedly diagnosed cytomegalovirus status with high specificity and sensitivity. Among CMV-associated TCR beta chains, most appeared HLA-restricted in a later analysis. In vitro testing confirmed three CMV-associated chains as specific for CMV antigens.

The CDR3 consists of 11 residues. Per the germline V gene, CDR1 is LNHDA and CDR2 is SQIVND (reference sequence). On this clone itself: Its specificity is not known.

Amplification used 60 Vbeta primers and 13 Jbeta primers. Original methodology: A later analysis tallied approximately 87 million unique TCR beta chains, approximately 10 million of them shared. Assay: immunoSEQ multiplex PCR; the TCRdb copy retains only in-frame clones and omits some. V, J and clone size reflect that table, while D and trimming were determined from the DNA. This sample contains some 110,000 clones. Sequencing was done on a sample of PBMCs. The chain is built from TRBV19 and TRBJ1-1; unclear D gene. The clonotype originates from a man aged 40-49 years in good health and CMV-seropositive. DNA for the CDR3: TGTGCAACGACGGGGAACACTGAAGCTTTCTTT. Its translation is CATTGNTEAFF.